This T cell receptor (beta chain) was captured by sequencing in a study of identical twins. Study outcomes and limitations: While abundant cord blood beta clonotypes carried fewer insertions, memory repertoires showed no such pattern.

From germline, CDR1 is DFQATT and CDR2 SNEGSKA (reference sequence). CDR3 length equals 15 residues. The germline V and J ends were trimmed by 0 bases and 1 base, with 12 bases remaining between them. TCRdb passed the 5' RACE reads through MiXCR, listing each CDR3 protein once. There are a few hundred thousand distinct CDR3 sequences in the sample; approximately 8.7% occur only once, and 8% to 9.5% lies in the top ten. This clonotype came up a few times. Its cognate antigen is unknown. This TCR was recovered from a woman aged 45-59 years in good health. The gene calls are TRBV20-1 and TRBJ1-2; possible D gene TRBD1, 5 bases. The sequencing sample was made of naive T cells sorted from blood. The CDR3 sequence: CSARDPGTVNYGYTF. CDR3 DNA sequence: TGCAGTGCTAGAGATCCAGGGACCGTTAACTATGGCTACACCTTC.